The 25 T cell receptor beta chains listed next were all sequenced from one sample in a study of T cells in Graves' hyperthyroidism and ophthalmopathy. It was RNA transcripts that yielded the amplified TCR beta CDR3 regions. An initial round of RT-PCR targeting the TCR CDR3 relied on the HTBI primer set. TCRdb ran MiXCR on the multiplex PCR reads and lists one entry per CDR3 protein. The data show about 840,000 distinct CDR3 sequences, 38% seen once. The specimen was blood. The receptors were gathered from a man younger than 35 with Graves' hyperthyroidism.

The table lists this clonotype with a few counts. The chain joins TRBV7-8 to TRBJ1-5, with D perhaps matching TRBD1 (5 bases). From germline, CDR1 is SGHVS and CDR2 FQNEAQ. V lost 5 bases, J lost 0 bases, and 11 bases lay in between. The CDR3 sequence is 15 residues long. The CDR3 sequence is CASSQVDNSNQPQHF. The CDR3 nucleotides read TGTGCCAGCAGCCAAGTGGACAATAGCAATCAGCCCCAGCATTTT.

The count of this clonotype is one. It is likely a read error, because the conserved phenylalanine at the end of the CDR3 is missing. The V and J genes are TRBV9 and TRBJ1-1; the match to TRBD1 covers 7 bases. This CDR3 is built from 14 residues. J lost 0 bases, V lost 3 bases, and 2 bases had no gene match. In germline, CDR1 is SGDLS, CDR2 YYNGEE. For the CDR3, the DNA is TGTGCCAGCAGCGACGGGACAGTGAACACTGAAGCTTTCTCT. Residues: CASSDGTVNTEAFS.

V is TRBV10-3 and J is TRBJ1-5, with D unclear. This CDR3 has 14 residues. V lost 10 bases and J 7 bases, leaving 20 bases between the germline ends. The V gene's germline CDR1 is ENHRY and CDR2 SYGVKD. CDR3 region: CASSPASGGQPQHF. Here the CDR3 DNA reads TGTGCCAGCTCACCGGCGTCGGGTGGCCAGCCCCAGCATTTT.

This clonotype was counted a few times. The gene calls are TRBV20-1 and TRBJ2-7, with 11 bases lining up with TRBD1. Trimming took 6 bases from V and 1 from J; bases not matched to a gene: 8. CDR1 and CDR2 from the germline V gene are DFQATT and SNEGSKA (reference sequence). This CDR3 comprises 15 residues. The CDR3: CSASEGTGGSYEQYF. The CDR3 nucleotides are TGCAGTGCGTCAGAGGGGACAGGGGGATCCTACGAGCAGTACTTC.

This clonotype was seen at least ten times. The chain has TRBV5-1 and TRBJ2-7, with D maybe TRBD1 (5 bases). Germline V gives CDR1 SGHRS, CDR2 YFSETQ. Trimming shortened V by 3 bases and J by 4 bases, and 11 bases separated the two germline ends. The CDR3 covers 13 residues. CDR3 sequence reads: CASSYNQGYEQYF. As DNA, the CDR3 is TGCGCCAGCAGCTACAACCAGGGATACGAGCAGTACTTC.

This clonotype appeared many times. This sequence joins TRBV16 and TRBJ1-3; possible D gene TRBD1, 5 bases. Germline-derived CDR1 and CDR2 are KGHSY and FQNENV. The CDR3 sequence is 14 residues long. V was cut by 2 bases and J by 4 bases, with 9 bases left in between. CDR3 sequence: CASSQGASGNTIYF. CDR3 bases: TGTGCCAGCAGCCAAGGGGCTTCGGGAAACACCATATATTTT. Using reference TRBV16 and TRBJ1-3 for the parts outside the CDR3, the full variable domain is GEEVAQTPKHLVRGEGQKAKLYCAPIKGHSYVFWYQQVLKNEFKFLISFQNENVFDETGMPKERFSAKCLPNSPCSLEIQATKLEDSAVYFCASSQGASGNTIYFGEGSWLTVV.

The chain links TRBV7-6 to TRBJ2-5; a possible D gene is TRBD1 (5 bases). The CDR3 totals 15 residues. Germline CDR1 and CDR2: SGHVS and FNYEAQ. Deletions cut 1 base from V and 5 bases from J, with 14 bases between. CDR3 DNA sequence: TGTGCCAGCAGCTTAGAGGGGCAGGGCTTGGAGACCCAGTACTTC. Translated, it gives CASSLEGQGLETQYF. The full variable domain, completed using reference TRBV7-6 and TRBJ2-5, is GAGVSQSPRYKVTKRGQDVALRCDPISGHVSLYWYRQALGQGPEFLTYFNYEAQQDKSGLPNDRFSAERPEGSISTLTIQRTEQRDSAMYRCASSLEGQGLETQYFGPGTRLLVL.

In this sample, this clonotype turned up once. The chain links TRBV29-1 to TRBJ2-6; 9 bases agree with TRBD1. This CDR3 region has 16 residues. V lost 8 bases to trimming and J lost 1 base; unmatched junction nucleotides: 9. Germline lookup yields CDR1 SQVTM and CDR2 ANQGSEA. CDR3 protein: CSSPTGTGSGANVLTF. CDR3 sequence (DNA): TGCAGCAGTCCTACCGGGACAGGGTCTGGGGCCAACGTCCTGACTTTC.

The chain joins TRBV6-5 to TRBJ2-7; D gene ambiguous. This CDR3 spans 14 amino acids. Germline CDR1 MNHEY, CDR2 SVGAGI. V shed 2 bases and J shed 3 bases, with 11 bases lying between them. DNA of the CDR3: TGTGCCAGCAGTTACGTTGCCGGCCACTACGAGCAGTACTTC. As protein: CASSYVAGHYEQYF.

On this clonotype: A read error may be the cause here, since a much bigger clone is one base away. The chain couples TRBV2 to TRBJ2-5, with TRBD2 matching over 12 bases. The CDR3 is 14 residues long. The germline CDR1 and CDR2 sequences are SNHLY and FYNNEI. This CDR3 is CASKTSGGQGTQYF. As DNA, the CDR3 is TGTGCCAGCAAAACTAGCGGGGGGCAAGGGACCCAGTACTTC.

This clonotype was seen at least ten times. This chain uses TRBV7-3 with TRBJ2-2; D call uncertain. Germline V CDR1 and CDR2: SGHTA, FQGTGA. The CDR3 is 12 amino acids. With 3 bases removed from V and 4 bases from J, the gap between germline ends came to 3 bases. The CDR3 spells CASSFRTGELFF. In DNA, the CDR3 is TGTGCCAGCAGCTTTCGCACCGGGGAGCTGTTTTTT. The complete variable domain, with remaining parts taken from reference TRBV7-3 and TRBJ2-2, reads GAGVSQTPSNKVTEKGKYVELRCDPISGHTALYWYRQSLGQGPEFLIYFQGTGAADDSGLPNDRFFAVRPEGSVSTLKIQRTERGDSAVYLCASSFRTGELFFGEGSRLTVL.

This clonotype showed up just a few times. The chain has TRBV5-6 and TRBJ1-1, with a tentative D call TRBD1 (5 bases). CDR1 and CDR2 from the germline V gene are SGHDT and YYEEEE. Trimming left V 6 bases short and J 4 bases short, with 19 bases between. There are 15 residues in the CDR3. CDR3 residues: CASMLVGHQGTEAFF. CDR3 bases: TGTGCCAGCATGCTCGTTGGCCACCAGGGCACTGAAGCTTTCTTT.

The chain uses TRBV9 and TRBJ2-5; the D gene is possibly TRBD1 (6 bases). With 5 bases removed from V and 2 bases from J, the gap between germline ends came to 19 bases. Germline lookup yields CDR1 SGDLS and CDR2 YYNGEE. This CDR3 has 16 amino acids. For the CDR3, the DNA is TGTGCCAGCAGTCACTACAGGGTCTCAATTCAAGAGACCCAGTACTTC. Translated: CASSHYRVSIQETQYF.

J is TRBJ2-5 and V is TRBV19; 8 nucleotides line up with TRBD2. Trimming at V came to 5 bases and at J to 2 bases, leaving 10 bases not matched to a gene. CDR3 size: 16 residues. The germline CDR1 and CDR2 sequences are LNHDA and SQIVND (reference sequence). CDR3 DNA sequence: TGTGCCAGTAGTGTGGCAAGCGGGGGAGGACAAGAGACCCAGTACTTC. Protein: CASSVASGGGQETQYF.

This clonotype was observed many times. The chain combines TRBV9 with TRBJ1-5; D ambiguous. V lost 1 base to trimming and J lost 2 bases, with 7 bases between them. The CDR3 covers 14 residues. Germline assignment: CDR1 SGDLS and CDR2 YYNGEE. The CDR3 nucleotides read TGTGCCAGCAGCGTACACGGCGGCAATCAGCCCCAGCATTTT. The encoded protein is CASSVHGGNQPQHF.

The CDR3 loop is CASSLGSASTGELFF. Here the CDR3 DNA reads TGTGCCAGCAGCTTAGGGTCCGCTTCGACCGGGGAGCTGTTTTTT. The chain links TRBV7-2 to TRBJ2-2; D gene unclear. CDR1 is SGHTA, CDR2 FQGNSA, per germline. The CDR3 runs to 15 residues. Trimming left V 1 base short and J 5 bases short, with 11 bases between.

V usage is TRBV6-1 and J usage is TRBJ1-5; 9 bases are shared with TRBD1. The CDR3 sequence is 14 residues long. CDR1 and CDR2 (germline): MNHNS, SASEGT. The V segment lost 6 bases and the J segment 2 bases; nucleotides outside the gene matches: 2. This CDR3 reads CASRGQGGNQPQHF. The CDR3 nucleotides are TGTGCCAGCAGGGGACAGGGTGGCAATCAGCCCCAGCATTTT.

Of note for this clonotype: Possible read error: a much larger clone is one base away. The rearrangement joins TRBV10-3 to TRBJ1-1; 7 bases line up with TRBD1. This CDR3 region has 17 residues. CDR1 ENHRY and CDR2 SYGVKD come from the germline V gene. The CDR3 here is CATRMSVGQGGNTESFF. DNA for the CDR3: TGTGCCACCAGGATGAGCGTAGGGCAGGGGGGGAACACTGAATCTTTCTTT.

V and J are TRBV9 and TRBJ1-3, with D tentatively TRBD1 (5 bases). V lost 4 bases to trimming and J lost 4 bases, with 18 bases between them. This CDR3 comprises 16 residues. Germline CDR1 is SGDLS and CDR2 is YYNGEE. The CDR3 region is CASSHRGKALGNTIYF. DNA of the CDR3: TGTGCCAGCAGCCACCGGGGGAAGGCTCTGGGAAACACCATATATTTT.

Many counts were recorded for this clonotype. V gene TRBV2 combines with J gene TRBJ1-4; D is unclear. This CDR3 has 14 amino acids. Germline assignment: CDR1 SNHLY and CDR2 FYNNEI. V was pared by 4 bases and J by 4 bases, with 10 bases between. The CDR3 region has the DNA TGTGCCAGCAGTGCTTTCGGGCTTAATGAAAAACTGTTTTTT. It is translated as CASSAFGLNEKLFF.

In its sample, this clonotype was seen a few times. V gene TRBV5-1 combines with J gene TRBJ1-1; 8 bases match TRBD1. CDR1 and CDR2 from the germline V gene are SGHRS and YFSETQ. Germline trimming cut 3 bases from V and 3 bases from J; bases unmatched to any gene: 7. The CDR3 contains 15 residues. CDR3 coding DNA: TGCGCCAGCAGCTCGTTTGGACAGGGTGACACTGAAGCTTTCTTT. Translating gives CASSSFGQGDTEAFF.

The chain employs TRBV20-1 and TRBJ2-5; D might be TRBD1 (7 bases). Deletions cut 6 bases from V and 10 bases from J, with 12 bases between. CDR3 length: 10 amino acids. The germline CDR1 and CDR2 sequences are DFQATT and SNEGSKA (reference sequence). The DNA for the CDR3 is TGCAGTGCCCCAGGGGGGATCCAGTACTTC. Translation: CSAPGGIQYF.

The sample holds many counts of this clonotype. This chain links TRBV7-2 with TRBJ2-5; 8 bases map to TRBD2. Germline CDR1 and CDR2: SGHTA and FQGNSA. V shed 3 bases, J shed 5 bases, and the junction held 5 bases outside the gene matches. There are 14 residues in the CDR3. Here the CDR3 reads CASSLGGRSETQYF. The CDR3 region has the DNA TGTGCCAGCAGCTTGGGCGGGAGGAGTGAGACCCAGTACTTC.

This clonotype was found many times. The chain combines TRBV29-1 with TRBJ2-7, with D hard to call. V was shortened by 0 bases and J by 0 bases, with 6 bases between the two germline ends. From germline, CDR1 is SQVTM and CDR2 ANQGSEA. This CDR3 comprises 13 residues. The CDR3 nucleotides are TGCAGCGTTGAAGACACCCGCTCCTACGAGCAGTACTTC. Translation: CSVEDTRSYEQYF.

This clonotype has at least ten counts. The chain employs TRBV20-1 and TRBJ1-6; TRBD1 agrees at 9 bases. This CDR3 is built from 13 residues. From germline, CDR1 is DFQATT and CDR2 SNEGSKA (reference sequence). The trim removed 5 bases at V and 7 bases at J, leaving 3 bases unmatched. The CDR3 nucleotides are TGCAGTGCTCACGGACAGGGGAATTCACCCCTCCACTTT. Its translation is CSAHGQGNSPLHF.